This TCR beta chain was captured in a study of shared clonotypes between healthy human individuals. Germline V CDR1 and CDR2: SGHRS, YFSETQ. The CDR3 consists of 13 residues. Between the trimmed V and J ends, which lost 2 bases and 3 bases, there was a span of 5 bases. The table lists this clone with a count of one. Original methodology: ImmunoSEQ supplied junction-only sequences lacking quality scores, so filtering was different. Profiled with immunoSEQ multiplex PCR; TCRdb holds only in-frame clones, not every one. V, J and clone size were drawn from that table, and D and trimming were deduced from the DNA. Here the sample spans some 630,000 clones, around 72% being singletons.

The gene calls are TRBV5-1 and TRBJ1-4; D not certain. The source material was memory CD4+ T cells sorted from blood. Documented subset: CD45RA-negative fraction. The sequence came from a woman in her 30s in good health. CDR3 sequence reads: CASSFSPNEKLFF. The CDR3 coding sequence is TGCGCCAGCAGCTTCAGTCCTAATGAAAAACTGTTTTTT. Looking up the rest from reference TRBV5-1 and TRBJ1-4 gives the full variable domain: KAGVTQTPRYLIKTRGQQVTLSCSPISGHRSVSWYQQTPGQGLQFLFEYFSETQRNKGNFPGRFSGRQFSNSRSEMNVSTLELGDSALYLCASSFSPNEKLFFGSGTQLSVL.